The clone carrying this TCR beta chain is labeled medium-sized based on frequency. Antigen specificity is unknown. CDR3 length: 17 amino acids. Per the germline V gene, CDR1 is SGHTA and CDR2 is FQGTGA. The sample is drawn from a study of CD8 T cells in cerebrospinal fluid in Alzheimer's disease. TCRdb reprocessed the 10x single-cell sequencing reads, with one entry per CDR3 protein and no DNA. The sample holds over a thousand distinct CDR3 sequences. General study results and limits: Patients with mild cognitive impairment or Alzheimer's disease had a larger top CSF clone percentage than controls.

All participants were free of acute infectious disease and in good physical condition. The chain links TRBV7-3 to TRBJ2-5. The specimen sequenced was cerebrospinal fluid. The receptor comes from a human donor in good health. The CDR3 protein is CASSANPTTLRGKTQYF.